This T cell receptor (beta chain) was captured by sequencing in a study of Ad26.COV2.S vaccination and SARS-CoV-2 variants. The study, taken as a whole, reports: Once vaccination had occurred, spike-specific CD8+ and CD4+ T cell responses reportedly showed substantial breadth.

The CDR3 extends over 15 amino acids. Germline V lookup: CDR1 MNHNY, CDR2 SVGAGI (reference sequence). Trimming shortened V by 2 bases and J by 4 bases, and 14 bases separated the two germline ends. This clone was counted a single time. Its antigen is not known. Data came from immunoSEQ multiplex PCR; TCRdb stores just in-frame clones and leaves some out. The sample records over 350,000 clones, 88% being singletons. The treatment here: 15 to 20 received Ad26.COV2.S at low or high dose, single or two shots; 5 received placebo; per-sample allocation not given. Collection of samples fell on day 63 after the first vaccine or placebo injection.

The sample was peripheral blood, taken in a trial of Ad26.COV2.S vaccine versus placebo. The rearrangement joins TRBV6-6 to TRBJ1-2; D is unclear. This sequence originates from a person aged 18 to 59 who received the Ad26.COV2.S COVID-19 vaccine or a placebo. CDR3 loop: CASSYATPGSYGYTF. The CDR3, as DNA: TGTGCCAGCAGTTACGCCACCCCGGGCTCCTATGGCTACACCTTC.